A selection of T cell receptor beta chains follows, all from one sample in a study of early T cells in non-severe SARS-CoV-2 infection. Each CDR3 protein is one row after TCRdb ran MiXCR on the 5' RACE reads. The table has fewer than 30,000 distinct CDR3 sequences, about 4.4% seen once. Sequencing was performed on whole blood. These receptors were collected from an adult who was a healthcare worker with PCR-confirmed SARS-CoV-2 infection or an uninfected control (not recorded which). CDR3s include the opening cysteine and the closing phenylalanine or tryptophan. Fields, in order: clone size, J gene, D gene, V gene, CDR3 DNA, CDR3 protein. The D gene is left open where the match is weak. Part of the rows lack a size; the others show once, few, many or a class for expanded clones.

size: many; J: TRBJ1-6; D: TRBD1; V: TRBV12-3/TRBV12-4; DNA: TGTGCCAGCAGTTTAGCTGGGACAGGGGATTCACCCCTCCACTTT; CDR3: CASSLAGTGDSPLHF
size: many; J: TRBJ1-5; D: TRBD1; V: TRBV20-1; DNA: TGCAGTGCTAGAGGAAGCACAGGGGGCAATCAGCCCCAGCATTTT; CDR3: CSARGSTGGNQPQHF
size: many; J: TRBJ1-3; D: .; V: TRBV12-3/TRBV12-4; DNA: TGTGCCAGCAGGTCGGCCGGGGTCTCTGGAAACACCATATATTTT; CDR3: CASRSAGVSGNTIYF
size: many; J: TRBJ1-3; D: .; V: TRBV4-2; DNA: TGTGCCAGCAGCCAAGGACAACCCTCTGGAAACACCATATATTTT; CDR3: CASSQGQPSGNTIYF
size: few; J: TRBJ2-1; D: .; V: TRBV7-2; DNA: TGTGCCAGCAGCTTGGATGGCGGTAGCTCCTACAATGAGCAGTTCTTC; CDR3: CASSLDGGSSYNEQFF
size: many; J: TRBJ1-4; D: .; V: TRBV6-4; DNA: TGTGCCAGCAGTGACTCAAGGACATTTAATGAAAAACTGTTTTTT; CDR3: CASSDSRTFNEKLFF
size: .; J: TRBJ1-2; D: .; V: TRBV12-3/TRBV12-4; DNA: TGTGCCAGCAGTTTAGGGGGCGGCGACAGCTACACCTTC; CDR3: CASSLGGGDSYTF
size: many; J: TRBJ1-1; D: .; V: TRBV6-2/TRBV6-3; DNA: TGTGCCAGCAGTTACGCCCTAACTGAAGCTTTCTTT; CDR3: CASSYALTEAFF
size: few; J: TRBJ1-6; D: .; V: TRBV11-2; DNA: TGTGCCAGCAGCCTGCCTAACAGGAGCAGACCCCTCCACTTT; CDR3: CASSLPNRSRPLHF
size: many; J: TRBJ2-4; D: TRBD2; V: TRBV11-2; DNA: TGTGCCAGCAGCTTAGATCAGCGCGGGAGGTCCTCCTACTTC; CDR3: CASSLDQRGRSSYF
size: .; J: TRBJ2-6; D: .; V: TRBV9; DNA: TGTGCCAGCAGCGTAGGCGGGGCCAACGTCCTGACTTTC; CDR3: CASSVGGANVLTF
size: many; J: TRBJ2-3; D: TRBD2; V: TRBV9; DNA: TGTGCCAGCAGCCCTCGGTCGCTCGGGGGGTCCACAGATACGCAGTATTTT; CDR3: CASSPRSLGGSTDTQYF
size: many; J: TRBJ2-5; D: TRBD2; V: TRBV18; DNA: TGTGCCAGCTCATTGGGGAGCGGGGGTTTTCAAGAGACCCAGTACTTC; CDR3: CASSLGSGGFQETQYF
size: many; J: TRBJ1-2; D: TRBD1; V: TRBV11-2; DNA: TGTGCCAGCAAGCCGGGACAGGGGTACTATGGCTACACCTTC; CDR3: CASKPGQGYYGYTF
size: many; J: TRBJ2-7; D: TRBD1; V: TRBV10-3; DNA: TGTGCCATCAGTGATTTACAGGGGTCGGCCGAGCAGTACTTC; CDR3: CAISDLQGSAEQYF
size: many; J: TRBJ1-1; D: .; V: TRBV7-6; DNA: TGTGCCAGCAGCTTAATACAGAACACTGAAGCTTTCTTT; CDR3: CASSLIQNTEAFF
size: .; J: TRBJ2-5; D: .; V: TRBV13; DNA: TGTGCCAGCAGCGCAACAGGGCAAGGGGGCCAGTACTTC; CDR3: CASSATGQGGQYF
size: many; J: TRBJ2-3; D: .; V: TRBV7-6; DNA: TGTGCCAGCAGCTCCAGGACGGACCACATGTCGCAGTATTTT; CDR3: CASSSRTDHMSQYF
size: many; J: TRBJ2-3; D: .; V: TRBV20-1; DNA: TGCAGTGCTAGCCTTCTGACGCAGTATTTT; CDR3: CSASLLTQYF
size: .; J: TRBJ2-1; D: .; V: TRBV20-1; DNA: TGCAGTGCTAGAGATTACCGGGAGTCCAATGAGCAGTTCTTC; CDR3: CSARDYRESNEQFF
size: many; J: TRBJ2-5; D: .; V: TRBV3-1; DNA: TGTGCCAGCAGCGAAGGGGCGGAAGAGACCCAGTACTTC; CDR3: CASSEGAEETQYF
size: many; J: TRBJ2-1; D: TRBD2; V: TRBV11-3; DNA: TGTGCCAGCAGCTCTAGCGGGGACTCGGGGAGGAATGAGCAGTTCTTC; CDR3: CASSSSGDSGRNEQFF
size: many; J: TRBJ1-4; D: TRBD1; V: TRBV12-3/TRBV12-4; DNA: TGTGCCAGCAGTTTAAACAGGGGAGGTGAAAAACTGTTTTTT; CDR3: CASSLNRGGEKLFF
size: few; J: TRBJ2-6; D: .; V: TRBV24-1; DNA: TGTGCCACCGGGGGGGCTTCCGGGGCCAACGTCCTGACTTTC; CDR3: CATGGASGANVLTF
size: medium-sized; J: TRBJ1-1; D: .; V: TRBV6-5; DNA: TGTGCCAGCACCCAACCGGGGGGAAACACTGAAGCTTTCTTT; CDR3: CASTQPGGNTEAFF
size: .; J: TRBJ1-1; D: .; V: TRBV28; DNA: TGTGCCAGCAGTGATCCTATAGGACAGCCTAGTGACACTGAAGCTTTCTTT; CDR3: CASSDPIGQPSDTEAFF
size: .; J: TRBJ1-1; D: TRBD1; V: TRBV5-4; DNA: TGTGCCAGCAGCCAGAGGACAGGGGTTGGTACTGAAGCTTTCTTT; CDR3: CASSQRTGVGTEAFF
size: .; J: TRBJ2-7; D: .; V: TRBV20-1; DNA: TGCAGTGCTAGGGCCCCCCGGGCCGTCTCACCCCGCGAGCAGTACTTC; CDR3: CSARAPRAVSPREQYF
size: many; J: TRBJ2-1; D: .; V: TRBV7-8; DNA: TGTGCCAGCAGCCTCCCGGTCCTAAGGAAGGGCAATGAGCAGTTCTTC; CDR3: CASSLPVLRKGNEQFF
size: .; J: TRBJ2-5; D: .; V: TRBV7-9; DNA: TGTGCCAGCAGGGGACGGTACCAAGAGACCCAGTACTTC; CDR3: CASRGRYQETQYF
size: many; J: TRBJ2-4; D: .; V: TRBV5-4; DNA: TGTGCCAGCAGCTTAAATAAGGACATTCAGTACTTC; CDR3: CASSLNKDIQYF
size: many; J: TRBJ2-7; D: TRBD1; V: TRBV5-1; DNA: TGCGCCAGCAGCTTTGGCCCCGGGACAGCCTACGAGCAGTACTTC; CDR3: CASSFGPGTAYEQYF
size: few; J: TRBJ2-3; D: TRBD2; V: TRBV12-3/TRBV12-4; DNA: TGTGCCAGCAGCCCGCTGGCGGGGGGGCCCAAGAGCACAGATACGCAGTATTTT; CDR3: CASSPLAGGPKSTDTQYF
size: many; J: TRBJ1-5; D: TRBD1; V: TRBV2; DNA: TGTGCCAGCAGTGAATCGACAGGGTTGAATCAGCCCCAGCATTTT; CDR3: CASSESTGLNQPQHF
size: .; J: TRBJ2-7; D: .; V: TRBV21-1; DNA: TGTGCCAGCAGCGTCGGGGTCCCCTACGAGCAGTACTTC; CDR3: CASSVGVPYEQYF
size: many; J: TRBJ2-5; D: TRBD2; V: TRBV7-9; DNA: TGTGCCAGCAGCTCTCTCTTGGGACTAGCGACTGACCGGGAGACCCAGTACTTC; CDR3: CASSSLLGLATDRETQYF
size: many; J: TRBJ1-5; D: .; V: TRBV18; DNA: TGTGCCAGCTCACCACGGGACACGGGCAATCAGCCCCAGCATTTT; CDR3: CASSPRDTGNQPQHF
size: many; J: TRBJ2-1; D: .; V: TRBV7-9; DNA: TGTGCCAGCAGCTCCTGGACAGTACCGGAGCAGTTCTTC; CDR3: CASSSWTVPEQFF
size: few; J: TRBJ2-3; D: TRBD2; V: TRBV4-3; DNA: TGCGCCAGCAGTAGACTAGCGGGAACAGATACGCAGTATTTT; CDR3: CASSRLAGTDTQYF
size: many; J: TRBJ2-5; D: TRBD1; V: TRBV7-3; DNA: TGTGCCAGCAGCTCCTCCGGACAGGGCGGTGGGACCCAGTACTTC; CDR3: CASSSSGQGGGTQYF
size: many; J: TRBJ1-4; D: TRBD1; V: TRBV4-1; DNA: TGCGCCAGCAGCCAAGACCGGGACAGGGGATGGGGTGAAAAACTGTTTTTT; CDR3: CASSQDRDRGWGEKLFF
size: many; J: TRBJ2-5; D: .; V: TRBV20-1; DNA: TGCAGTGCAACCTCCTTCGGAAGTACTCAAGAGACCCAGTACTTC; CDR3: CSATSFGSTQETQYF
size: few; J: TRBJ2-5; D: .; V: TRBV7-2; DNA: TGTGCCAGCAGCTTTTGGATCGGCGGAGAGACCCAGTACTTC; CDR3: CASSFWIGGETQYF
size: .; J: TRBJ2-1; D: .; V: TRBV7-6; DNA: TGTGCCAGCAGCTCGCTCGCCCGCTCCCCCTACAATGAGCAGTTCTTC; CDR3: CASSSLARSPYNEQFF
size: few; J: TRBJ2-2; D: .; V: TRBV6-5; DNA: TGTGCCAGCGGGTCCGGGAAAAAGAACACCGGGGAGCTGTTTTTT; CDR3: CASGSGKKNTGELFF
size: few; J: TRBJ1-6; D: TRBD1; V: TRBV27; DNA: TGTGCCAGCAGACCCTACCAAGGACAGGGGGGTTCACCCCTCCACTTT; CDR3: CASRPYQGQGGSPLHF
size: few; J: TRBJ2-2; D: .; V: TRBV7-2; DNA: TGTGCCAGCAGCTTAGCAGGGTCAAGGGGAGGGGAGCTGTTTTTT; CDR3: CASSLAGSRGGELFF
size: .; J: TRBJ1-1; D: .; V: TRBV6-6; DNA: TGTGCCAGCAGCCTAAAGAAAGCTTTCTTT; CDR3: CASSLKKAFF
size: many; J: TRBJ2-5; D: .; V: TRBV29-1; DNA: TGCAGCGTTGAAGGGTACGGCACAAGAGAGACCCAGTACTTC; CDR3: CSVEGYGTRETQYF
size: .; J: TRBJ2-2; D: .; V: TRBV5-4; DNA: TGTGCCAGCAGCTTGCGTGGAGCCGGGGAGCTGTTTTTT; CDR3: CASSLRGAGELFF
size: .; J: TRBJ1-3; D: .; V: TRBV6-6; DNA: TGTGCCAGCAGTTATTCTAGTGGGTCCATATATTTT; CDR3: CASSYSSGSIYF
size: many; J: TRBJ2-2; D: .; V: TRBV3-1; DNA: TGTGCCAGCAGCCAAGCCACCGGGGAGCTGTTTTTT; CDR3: CASSQATGELFF
size: .; J: TRBJ1-1; D: .; V: TRBV18; DNA: TGTGCCAGCTCACCCCTTCGGACGGAGACTGAAGCTTTCTTT; CDR3: CASSPLRTETEAFF
size: many; J: TRBJ1-4; D: .; V: TRBV25-1; DNA: TGTGCCAGCAGTCAAAGGGGTAGTGGTATAACTAATGAAAAACTGTTTTTT; CDR3: CASSQRGSGITNEKLFF
size: few; J: TRBJ2-3; D: .; V: TRBV7-6; DNA: TGTGCCAGCAGCTTAGAAGCTCCGCCAGGGGGAGGAGATACGCAGTATTTT; CDR3: CASSLEAPPGGGDTQYF
size: .; J: TRBJ2-7; D: .; V: TRBV20-1; DNA: TGCAGTGCTAGAGGTGGATACACCTACGAGCAGTACTTC; CDR3: CSARGGYTYEQYF
size: few; J: TRBJ2-2; D: .; V: TRBV4-3; DNA: TGCGCCAGCAGCCAAGGGCCAGGGGATTCAACCGGGGAGCTGTTTTTT; CDR3: CASSQGPGDSTGELFF
size: many; J: TRBJ1-2; D: .; V: TRBV7-9; DNA: TGTGCCAGCAGCTTAACGCCTTATGGCTACACCTTC; CDR3: CASSLTPYGYTF
size: many; J: TRBJ1-1; D: .; V: TRBV20-1; DNA: TGCAGTGCTTCCCCGAGGGGGGACACTGAAGCTTTCTTT; CDR3: CSASPRGDTEAFF